The 15 T cell receptor beta chains presented below share a single source sample, sequenced in a study of T-cell memory formation after mild COVID-19. Each CDR3 protein is one row after TCRdb ran MiXCR on the 5' RACE reads. The sample includes 350,000 to 500,000 distinct CDR3 sequences, 20% to 30% of them seen just once. The sequencing sample was made of PBMCs or a T cell subset sorted from them (not recorded which). These receptors were taken from an adult woman who had mild COVID-19 (a few samples of this study predate the infection). Cell type and time point are not known.

This clonotype was counted between two and nine times. The chain uses TRBV20-1 and TRBJ2-5; TRBD2 matches at 8 bases. The CDR3 consists of 16 residues. Germline-derived CDR1 and CDR2 are DFQATT and SNEGSKA (reference sequence). Germline trimming cut 1 base from V and 1 base from J; bases unmatched to any gene: 8. CDR3 sequence reads: CSARAVQRGSQETQYF. CDR3 nucleotide sequence: TGCAGTGCTAGAGCAGTACAGCGGGGGTCCCAAGAGACCCAGTACTTC.

In its sample, this clonotype was seen once. This rearrangement joins TRBV7-2 to TRBJ2-5; D remains ambiguous. This CDR3 contains 13 residues. CDR1 and CDR2 from the germline V gene are SGHTA and FQGNSA. The V end lost 2 bases, the J end lost 5 bases, and 9 bases lay between the germline ends. CDR3 in DNA: TGTGCCAGCAGCTTATTTATTGGGGAGACCCAGTACTTC. It yields the protein CASSLFIGETQYF.

The gene calls are TRBV9 and TRBJ2-1, with 9 bases that match TRBD2. The CDR3 totals 15 residues. Germline V gene lookup returns CDR1 SGDLS and CDR2 YYNGEE. Trimming cost V 4 bases and J 6 bases; bases outside gene matches: 8. The CDR3 bases are TGTGCCAGCAGCCATGGGACTAGCTTCGGCAATGAGCAGTTCTTC. This sequence encodes CASSHGTSFGNEQFF.

CDR3 sequence (DNA): TGTGCCAGCAGCTTAGGGGCTTCCACCTACTACGAGCAGTACTTC. Its translation: CASSLGASTYYEQYF. This chain links TRBV7-6 with TRBJ2-7; D gene ambiguous. CDR3 size: 15 residues. V was clipped by 1 base and J by 3 bases, with 13 bases between them. Germline V gives CDR1 SGHVS, CDR2 FNYEAQ.

This clonotype has just a few counts. The rearrangement joins TRBV7-9 to TRBJ2-2; 7 nucleotides match TRBD1. The CDR3 consists of 15 residues. After removal of 5 bases from V and 4 bases from J, the junction contained 7 bases not matched to a gene. Germline V gene lookup returns CDR1 SEHNR and CDR2 FQNEAQ (reference sequence). In nucleotides, the CDR3 is TGTGCCAGCAGCACAAACAGGGGTACCACCGGGGAGCTGTTTTTT. Amino acids: CASSTNRGTTGELFF.

This chain links TRBV12-3 or TRBV12-4 with TRBJ1-3, with TRBD1 as a possible D gene (6 bases). V lost 2 bases and J 0 bases, leaving 11 bases between the germline ends. The length of the CDR3 is 16 residues. DNA of the CDR3: TGTGCCAGCAGTTTAAGGGGCAGGGGCTCTGGAAACACCATATATTTT. Translation: CASSLRGRGSGNTIYF.

The genes are TRBV2 and TRBJ2-7, with 10 bases that match TRBD2. Trimming cost V 3 bases and J 3 bases; bases outside gene matches: 8. Per germline, CDR1 SNHLY and CDR2 FYNNEI. This CDR3 contains 16 residues. The CDR3 loop reads CASSEVLAGKSYEQYF. The CDR3 nucleotides are TGTGCCAGCAGTGAGGTACTAGCGGGAAAAAGCTACGAGCAGTACTTC.

By proportion, this clonotype is medium-sized. The chain joins TRBV6-5 to TRBJ1-2; TRBD1 aligns across 8 bases. The CDR3 extends over 15 amino acids. CDR1 and CDR2 (germline): MNHEY, SVGAGI. The junction had 8 bases not matched to a gene; V was cut back by 2 bases and J by 6 bases. CDR3 in amino acids: CASSYRQGPADGYTF. The CDR3 DNA follows: TGTGCCAGCAGTTACCGACAGGGGCCGGCGGATGGCTACACCTTC.

The rearrangement joins TRBV7-9 to TRBJ2-5, with 7 bases aligning to TRBD1. Per the germline V gene, CDR1 is SEHNR and CDR2 is FQNEAQ (reference sequence). The junction had 7 bases not matched to a gene; V was cut back by 3 bases and J by 3 bases. This CDR3 is 15 amino acids long. CDR3 amino acids: CASSFPGTAEETQYF. Written as DNA, the CDR3 is TGTGCCAGCAGCTTCCCCGGGACAGCAGAAGAGACCCAGTACTTC.

The genes are TRBV14 and TRBJ2-5; weak D call: TRBD1 (5 bases). Germline loops: CDR1 SGHDN, CDR2 FVKESK. The CDR3 contains 15 residues. Trimming took 4 bases from V and 5 from J, leaving 17 bases between them. The CDR3 is CASSPQSLKGETQYF. The CDR3 DNA is TGTGCCAGCAGCCCGCAATCCCTAAAGGGGGAGACCCAGTACTTC.

The gene calls are TRBV5-1 and TRBJ1-1, with D unresolved. V was shortened by 1 base and J by 3 bases, with 7 bases between the two germline ends. The CDR3 has 13 residues. Germline CDR1 SGHRS, CDR2 YFSETQ. CDR3 DNA: TGCGCCAGCAGCTTGTTTGGTTACACTGAAGCTTTCTTT. Translating gives CASSLFGYTEAFF. Combining the CDR3 with reference TRBV5-1 and TRBJ1-1 gives the whole variable domain KAGVTQTPRYLIKTRGQQVTLSCSPISGHRSVSWYQQTPGQGLQFLFEYFSETQRNKGNFPGRFSGRQFSNSRSEMNVSTLELGDSALYLCASSLFGYTEAFFGQGTRLTVV.

V gene TRBV2 combines with J gene TRBJ2-1; 7 bases map to TRBD2. The length of the CDR3 is 16 residues. Germline loops: CDR1 SNHLY, CDR2 FYNNEI. The junction had 11 bases not matched to a gene; V was cut back by 7 bases and J by 2 bases. DNA of the CDR3: TGTGCCAGCACCCCCCTAAAGGGACTAACCTACAATGAGCAGTTCTTC. It specifies CASTPLKGLTYNEQFF. Variable domain in full (rest from reference TRBV2 and TRBJ2-1): EPEVTQTPSHQVTQMGQEVILRCVPISNHLYFYWYRQILGQKVEFLVSFYNNEISEKSEIFDDQFSVERPDGSNFTLKIRSTKLEDSAMYFCASTPLKGLTYNEQFFGPGTRLTVL.

Only a few counts were recorded for this clonotype. This chain uses TRBV6-2 or TRBV6-3 with TRBJ2-5; the D is unclear. There are 13 residues in the CDR3. Trimming left V 2 bases short and J 5 bases short, with 9 bases between. Germline-derived CDR1 and CDR2 are MNHEY and SVGEGT. DNA of the CDR3: TGTGCCAGCAGTTACGGGATAGTTGAGACCCAGTACTTC. It is translated as CASSYGIVETQYF.

In its sample, this clonotype was seen a few times. The chain joins TRBV7-2 to TRBJ2-2; D remains ambiguous. This CDR3 region has 13 residues. Germline V gene data show CDR1 as SGHTA and CDR2 as FQGNSA. The V and J ends lost 5 bases and 6 bases respectively, with 10 bases between them. In nucleotides, the CDR3 is TGTGCCAGCAGCCCCCGCGTGGCCGGGGAGCTGTTTTTT. This encodes CASSPRVAGELFF.

The genes are TRBV20-1 and TRBJ1-2; D remains ambiguous. Per the germline V gene, CDR1 is DFQATT and CDR2 is SNEGSKA (reference sequence). The V and J ends lost 3 bases and 7 bases respectively, with 9 bases between them. This CDR3 is built from 11 residues. The DNA for the CDR3 is TGCAGTGCTAGTCATGTCCCTGGCTACACCTTC. It encodes CSASHVPGYTF.